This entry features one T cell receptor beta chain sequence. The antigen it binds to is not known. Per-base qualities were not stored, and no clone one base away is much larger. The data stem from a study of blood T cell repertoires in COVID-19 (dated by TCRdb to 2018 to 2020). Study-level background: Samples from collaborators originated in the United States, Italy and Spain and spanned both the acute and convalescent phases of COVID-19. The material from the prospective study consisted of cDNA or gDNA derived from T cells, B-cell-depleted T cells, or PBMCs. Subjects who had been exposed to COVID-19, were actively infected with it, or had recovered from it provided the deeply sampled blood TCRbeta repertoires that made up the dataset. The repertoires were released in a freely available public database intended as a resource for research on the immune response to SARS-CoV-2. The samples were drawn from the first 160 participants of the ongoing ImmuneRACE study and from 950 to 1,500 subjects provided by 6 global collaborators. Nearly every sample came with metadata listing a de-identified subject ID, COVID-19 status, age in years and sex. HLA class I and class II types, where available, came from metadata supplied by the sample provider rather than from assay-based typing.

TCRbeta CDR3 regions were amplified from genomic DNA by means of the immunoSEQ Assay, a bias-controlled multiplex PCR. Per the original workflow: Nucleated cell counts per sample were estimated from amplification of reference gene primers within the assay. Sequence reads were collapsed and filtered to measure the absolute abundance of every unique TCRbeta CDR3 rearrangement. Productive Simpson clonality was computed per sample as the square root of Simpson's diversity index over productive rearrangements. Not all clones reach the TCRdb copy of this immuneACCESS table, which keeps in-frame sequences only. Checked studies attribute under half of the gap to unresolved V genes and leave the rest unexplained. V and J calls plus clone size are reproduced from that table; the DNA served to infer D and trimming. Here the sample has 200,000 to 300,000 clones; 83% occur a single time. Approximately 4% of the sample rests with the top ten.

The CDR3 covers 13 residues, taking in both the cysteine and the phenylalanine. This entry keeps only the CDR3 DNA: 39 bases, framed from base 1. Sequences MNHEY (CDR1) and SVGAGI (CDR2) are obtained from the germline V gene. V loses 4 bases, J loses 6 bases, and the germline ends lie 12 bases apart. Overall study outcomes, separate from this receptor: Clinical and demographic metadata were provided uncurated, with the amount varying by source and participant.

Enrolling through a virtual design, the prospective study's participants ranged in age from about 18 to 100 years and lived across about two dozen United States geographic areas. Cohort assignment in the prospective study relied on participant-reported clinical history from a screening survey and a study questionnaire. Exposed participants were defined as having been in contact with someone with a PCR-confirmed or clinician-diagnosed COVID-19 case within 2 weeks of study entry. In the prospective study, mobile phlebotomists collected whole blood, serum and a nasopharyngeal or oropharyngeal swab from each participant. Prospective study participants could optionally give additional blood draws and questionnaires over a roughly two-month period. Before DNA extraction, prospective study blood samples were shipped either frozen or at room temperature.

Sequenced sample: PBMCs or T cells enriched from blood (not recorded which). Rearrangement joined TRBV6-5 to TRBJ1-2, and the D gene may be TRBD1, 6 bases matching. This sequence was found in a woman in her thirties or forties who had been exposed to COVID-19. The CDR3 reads CASSWRQDDGYTF. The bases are TGTGCCAGCAGTTGGCGACAGGATGATGGCTACACCTTC.